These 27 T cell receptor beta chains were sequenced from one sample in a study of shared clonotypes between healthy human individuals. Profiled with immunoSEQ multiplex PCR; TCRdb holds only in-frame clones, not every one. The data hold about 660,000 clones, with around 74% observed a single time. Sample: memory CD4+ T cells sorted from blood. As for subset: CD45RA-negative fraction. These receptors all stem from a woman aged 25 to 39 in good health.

CDR3 DNA sequence: TGCGCCAGCAGCCCCGGACTAGCGGGTTCCTACGAGCAGTACTTC. Amino acids: CASSPGLAGSYEQYF. The chain links TRBV4-1 to TRBJ2-7; 11 bases line up with TRBD2. The CDR3 runs 15 residues. Unmatched junction bases numbered 3, after V lost 4 bases and J lost 1 base. The germline V gene encodes CDR1 MGHRA and CDR2 YSYEKL.

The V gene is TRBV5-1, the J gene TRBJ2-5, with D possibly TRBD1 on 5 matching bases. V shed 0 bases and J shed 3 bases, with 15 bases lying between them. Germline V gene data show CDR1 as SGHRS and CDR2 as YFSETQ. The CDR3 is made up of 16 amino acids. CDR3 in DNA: TGCGCCAGCAGCTTGGGTTTGGCACAGGACGAAGAGACCCAGTACTTC. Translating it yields CASSLGLAQDEETQYF.

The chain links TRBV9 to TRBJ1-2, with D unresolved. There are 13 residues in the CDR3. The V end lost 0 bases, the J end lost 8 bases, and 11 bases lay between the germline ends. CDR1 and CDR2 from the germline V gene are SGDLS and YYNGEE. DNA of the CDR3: TGTGCCAGCAGCGTAGTGGAAGGTAGCGGCTACACCTTC. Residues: CASSVVEGSGYTF.

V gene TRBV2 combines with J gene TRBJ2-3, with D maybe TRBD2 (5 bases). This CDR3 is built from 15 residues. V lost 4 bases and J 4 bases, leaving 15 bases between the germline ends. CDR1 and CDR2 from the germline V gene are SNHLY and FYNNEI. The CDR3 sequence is CASSAEGLRADTQYF. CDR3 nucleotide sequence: TGTGCCAGCAGTGCCGAGGGCTTGAGGGCAGATACGCAGTATTTT. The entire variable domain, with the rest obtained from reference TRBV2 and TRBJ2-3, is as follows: EPEVTQTPSHQVTQMGQEVILRCVPISNHLYFYWYRQILGQKVEFLVSFYNNEISEKSEIFDDQFSVERPDGSNFTLKIRSTKLEDSAMYFCASSAEGLRADTQYFGPGTRLTVL.

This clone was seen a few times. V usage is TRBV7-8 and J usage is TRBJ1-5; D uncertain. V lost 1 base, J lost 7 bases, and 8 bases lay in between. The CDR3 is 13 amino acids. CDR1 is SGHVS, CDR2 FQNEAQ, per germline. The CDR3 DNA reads TGTGCCAGCAGCTTAGGGATGGTCCAGCCCCAGCATTTT. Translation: CASSLGMVQPQHF.

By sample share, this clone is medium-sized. In DNA, the CDR3 is TGTGCCAGTAGTCGACAGGGGGGAGACTATGGCTACACCTTC. It translates to CASSRQGGDYGYTF. This chain links TRBV19 with TRBJ1-2; 9 bases agree with TRBD1. CDR1 is LNHDA, CDR2 SQIVND, per germline (reference sequence). The CDR3 length is 14 residues. V was pared by 5 bases and J by 3 bases, with 4 bases of the junction left unmatched.

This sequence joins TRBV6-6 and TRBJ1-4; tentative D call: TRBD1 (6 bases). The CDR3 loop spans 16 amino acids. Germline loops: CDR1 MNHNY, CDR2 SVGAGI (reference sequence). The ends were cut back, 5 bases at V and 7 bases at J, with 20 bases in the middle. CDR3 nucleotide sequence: TGTGCCAGCAGTAGAACTAACATTGGGGGCGGTGAAAAACTGTTTTTT. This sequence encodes CASSRTNIGGGEKLFF.

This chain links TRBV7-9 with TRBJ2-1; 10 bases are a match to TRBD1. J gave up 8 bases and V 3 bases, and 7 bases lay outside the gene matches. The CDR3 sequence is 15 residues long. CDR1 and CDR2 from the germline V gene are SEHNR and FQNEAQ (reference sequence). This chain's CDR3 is CASSLTGGGLDEQFF. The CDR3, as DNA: TGTGCCAGCAGCTTGACAGGGGGCGGCCTCGATGAGCAGTTCTTC.

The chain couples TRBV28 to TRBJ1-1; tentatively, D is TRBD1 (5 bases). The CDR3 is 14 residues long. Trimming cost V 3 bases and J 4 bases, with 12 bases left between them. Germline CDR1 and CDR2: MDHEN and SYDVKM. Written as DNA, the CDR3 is TGTGCCAGCAGTTTCGGCAGGGAAATCACTGAAGCTTTCTTT. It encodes CASSFGREITEAFF.

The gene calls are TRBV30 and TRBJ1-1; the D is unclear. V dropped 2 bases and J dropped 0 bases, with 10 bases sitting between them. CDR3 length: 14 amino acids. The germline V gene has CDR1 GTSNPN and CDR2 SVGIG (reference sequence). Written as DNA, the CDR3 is TGTGCCTGGAGTAAGGACCCAATGAACACTGAAGCTTTCTTT. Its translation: CAWSKDPMNTEAFF.

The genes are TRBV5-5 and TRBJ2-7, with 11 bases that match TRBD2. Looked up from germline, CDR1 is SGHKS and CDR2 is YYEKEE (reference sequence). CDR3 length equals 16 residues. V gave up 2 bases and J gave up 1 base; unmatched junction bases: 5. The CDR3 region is CASSLGTSGSSYEQYF. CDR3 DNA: TGTGCCAGCAGCTTAGGTACTAGCGGGAGTTCCTACGAGCAGTACTTC.

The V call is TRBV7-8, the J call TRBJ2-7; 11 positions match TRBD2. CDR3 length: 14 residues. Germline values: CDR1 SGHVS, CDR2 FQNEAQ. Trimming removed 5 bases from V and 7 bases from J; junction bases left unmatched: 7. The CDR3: CASSRTSGYGEQYF. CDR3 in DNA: TGTGCCAGCAGCCGGACTAGCGGGTATGGGGAGCAGTACTTC.

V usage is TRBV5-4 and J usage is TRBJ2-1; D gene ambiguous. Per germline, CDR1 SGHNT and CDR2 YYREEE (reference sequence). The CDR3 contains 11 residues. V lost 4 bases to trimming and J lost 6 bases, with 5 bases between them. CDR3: CASSPGNEQFF. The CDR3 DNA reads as TGTGCCAGCAGCCCGGGCAATGAGCAGTTCTTC.

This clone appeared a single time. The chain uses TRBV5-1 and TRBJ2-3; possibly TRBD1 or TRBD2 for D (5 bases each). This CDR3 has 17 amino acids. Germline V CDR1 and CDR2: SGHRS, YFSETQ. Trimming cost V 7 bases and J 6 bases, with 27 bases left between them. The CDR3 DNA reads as TGCGCCAGCCACTTATCGGGGTGGGTTAGGACACAGGATACGCAGTATTTT. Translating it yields CASHLSGWVRTQDTQYF.

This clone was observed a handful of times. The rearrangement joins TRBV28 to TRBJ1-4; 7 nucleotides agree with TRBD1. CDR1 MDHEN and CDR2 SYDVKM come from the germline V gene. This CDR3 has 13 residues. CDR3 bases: TGTGCGGTAGGGGGCGGTGTACGAGAAAAACTGTTTTTT. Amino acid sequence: CAVGGGVREKLFF.

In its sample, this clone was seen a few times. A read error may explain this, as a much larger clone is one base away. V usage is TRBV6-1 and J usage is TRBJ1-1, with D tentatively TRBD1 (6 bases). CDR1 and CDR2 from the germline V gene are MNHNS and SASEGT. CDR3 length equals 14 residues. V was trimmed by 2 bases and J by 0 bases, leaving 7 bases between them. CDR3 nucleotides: TGTGCCAGCAGTGAACAGGGGATGAACACTGAAGCTTTCTTT. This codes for CASSEQGMNTEAFF.

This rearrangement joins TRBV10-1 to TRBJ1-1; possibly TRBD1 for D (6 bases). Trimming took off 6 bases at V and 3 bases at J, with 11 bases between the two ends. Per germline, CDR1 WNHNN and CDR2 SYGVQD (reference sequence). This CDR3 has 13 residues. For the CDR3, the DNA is TGCGCCAGCAGCGGGACATCCTACACTGAAGCTTTCTTT. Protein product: CASSGTSYTEAFF.

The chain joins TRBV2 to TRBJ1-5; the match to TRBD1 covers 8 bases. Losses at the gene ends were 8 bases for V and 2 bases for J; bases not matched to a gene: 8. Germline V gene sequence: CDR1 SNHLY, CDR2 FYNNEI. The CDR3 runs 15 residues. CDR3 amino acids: CASEMDRAGNQPQHF. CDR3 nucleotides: TGTGCCAGCGAAATGGACAGGGCCGGCAATCAGCCCCAGCATTTT.

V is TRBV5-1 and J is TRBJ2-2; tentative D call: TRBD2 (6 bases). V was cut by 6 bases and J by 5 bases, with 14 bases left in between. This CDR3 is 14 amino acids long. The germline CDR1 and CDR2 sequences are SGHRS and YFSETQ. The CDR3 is CASNPGTETGELFF. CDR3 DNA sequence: TGCGCCAGCAACCCCGGGACTGAGACCGGGGAGCTGTTTTTT. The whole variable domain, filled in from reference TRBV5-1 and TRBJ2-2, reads KAGVTQTPRYLIKTRGQQVTLSCSPISGHRSVSWYQQTPGQGLQFLFEYFSETQRNKGNFPGRFSGRQFSNSRSEMNVSTLELGDSALYLCASNPGTETGELFFGEGSRLTVL.

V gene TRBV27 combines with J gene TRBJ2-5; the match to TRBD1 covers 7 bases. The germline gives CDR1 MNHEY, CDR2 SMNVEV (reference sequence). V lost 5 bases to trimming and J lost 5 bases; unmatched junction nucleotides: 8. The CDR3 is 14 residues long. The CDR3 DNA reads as TGTGCCAGCAGTCGACAGGGTAGGCGGGAGACCCAGTACTTC. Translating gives CASSRQGRRETQYF.

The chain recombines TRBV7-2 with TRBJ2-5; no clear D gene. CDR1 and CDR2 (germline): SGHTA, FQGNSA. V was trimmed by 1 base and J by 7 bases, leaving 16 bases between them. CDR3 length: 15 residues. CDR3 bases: TGTGCCAGCAGCTTAGGGTCAGTAAGATCAGGGACCCAGTACTTC. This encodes CASSLGSVRSGTQYF. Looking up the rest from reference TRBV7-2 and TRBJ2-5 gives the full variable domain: GAGVSQSPSNKVTEKGKDVELRCDPISGHTALYWYRQSLGQGLEFLIYFQGNSAPDKSGLPSDRFSAERTGGSVSTLTIQRTQQEDSAVYLCASSLGSVRSGTQYFGPGTRLLVL.

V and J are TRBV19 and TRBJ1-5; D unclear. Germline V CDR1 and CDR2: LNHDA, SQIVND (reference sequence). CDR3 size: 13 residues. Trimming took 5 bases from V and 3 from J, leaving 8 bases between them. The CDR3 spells CASSFSINQPQHF. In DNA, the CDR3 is TGTGCCAGTAGTTTCAGCATCAATCAGCCCCAGCATTTT.

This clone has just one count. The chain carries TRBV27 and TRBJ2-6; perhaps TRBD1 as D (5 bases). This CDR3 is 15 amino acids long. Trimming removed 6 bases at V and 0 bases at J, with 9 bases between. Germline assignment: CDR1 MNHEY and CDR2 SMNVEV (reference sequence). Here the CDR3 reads CASRRQSSGANVLTF. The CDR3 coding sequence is TGTGCCAGCAGGAGACAGAGCTCTGGGGCCAACGTCCTGACTTTC.

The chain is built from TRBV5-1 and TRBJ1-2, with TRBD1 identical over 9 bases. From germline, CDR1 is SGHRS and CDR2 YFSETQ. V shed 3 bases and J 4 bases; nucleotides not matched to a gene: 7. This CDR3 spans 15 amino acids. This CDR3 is CASSWGDRDRYGYTF. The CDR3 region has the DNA TGCGCCAGCAGCTGGGGGGACAGGGACCGCTATGGCTACACCTTC.

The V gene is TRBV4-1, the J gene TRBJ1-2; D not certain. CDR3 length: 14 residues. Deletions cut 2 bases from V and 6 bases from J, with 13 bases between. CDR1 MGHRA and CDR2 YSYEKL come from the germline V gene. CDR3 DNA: TGCGCCAGCAGCCAACCTCTCCCCAAACATGGCTACACCTTC. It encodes CASSQPLPKHGYTF.

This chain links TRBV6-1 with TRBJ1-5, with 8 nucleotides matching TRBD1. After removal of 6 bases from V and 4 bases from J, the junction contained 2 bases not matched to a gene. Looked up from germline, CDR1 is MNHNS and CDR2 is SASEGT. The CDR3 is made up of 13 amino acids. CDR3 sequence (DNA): TGTGCCAGCAGAACAGGGGGGAATCAGCCCCAGCATTTT. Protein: CASRTGGNQPQHF.

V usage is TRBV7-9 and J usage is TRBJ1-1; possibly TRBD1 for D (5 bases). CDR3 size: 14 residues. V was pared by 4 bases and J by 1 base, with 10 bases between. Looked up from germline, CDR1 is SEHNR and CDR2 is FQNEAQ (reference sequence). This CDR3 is CASSSGTSNTEAFF. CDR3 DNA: TGTGCCAGCAGCTCGGGGACGTCGAACACTGAAGCTTTCTTT.